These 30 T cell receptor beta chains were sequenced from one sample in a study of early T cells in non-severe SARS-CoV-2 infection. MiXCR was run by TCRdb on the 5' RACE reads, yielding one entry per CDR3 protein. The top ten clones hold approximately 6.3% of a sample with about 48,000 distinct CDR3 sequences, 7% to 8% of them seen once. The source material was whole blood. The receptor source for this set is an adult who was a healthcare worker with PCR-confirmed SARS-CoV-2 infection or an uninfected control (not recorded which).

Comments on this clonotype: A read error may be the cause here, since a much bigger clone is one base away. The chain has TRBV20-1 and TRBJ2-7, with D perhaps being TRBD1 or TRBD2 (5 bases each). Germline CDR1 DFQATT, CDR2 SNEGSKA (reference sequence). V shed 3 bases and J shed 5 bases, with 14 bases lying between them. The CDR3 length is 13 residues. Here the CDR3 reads CSASKTRGDEQYF. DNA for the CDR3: TGCAGTGCTAGTAAGACAAGGGGAGACGAGCAGTACTTC.

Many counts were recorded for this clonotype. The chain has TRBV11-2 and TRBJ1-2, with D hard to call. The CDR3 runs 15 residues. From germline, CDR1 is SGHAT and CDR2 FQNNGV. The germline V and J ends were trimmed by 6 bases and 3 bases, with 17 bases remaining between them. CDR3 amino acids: CASSLGGVRDYGYTF. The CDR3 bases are TGTGCCAGCAGTCTCGGTGGGGTTCGGGACTATGGCTACACCTTC.

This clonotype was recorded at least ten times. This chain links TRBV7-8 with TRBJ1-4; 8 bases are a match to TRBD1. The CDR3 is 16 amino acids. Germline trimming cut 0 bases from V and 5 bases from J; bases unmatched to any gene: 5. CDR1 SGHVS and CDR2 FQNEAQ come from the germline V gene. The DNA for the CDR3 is TGTGCCAGCAGCTTAGCGCGGGACAGGCCGAATGAAAAACTGTTTTTT. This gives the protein CASSLARDRPNEKLFF.

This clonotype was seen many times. The CDR3 spells CASSSLGQGYNEQFF. Written as DNA, the CDR3 is TGTGCCAGCAGTTCCCTAGGACAAGGGTACAATGAGCAGTTCTTC. The gene calls are TRBV6-5 and TRBJ2-1; maybe TRBD1 (5 bases). V was shortened by 4 bases and J by 4 bases, with 14 bases between the two germline ends. Looked up from germline, CDR1 is MNHEY and CDR2 is SVGAGI. The CDR3 runs to 15 residues.

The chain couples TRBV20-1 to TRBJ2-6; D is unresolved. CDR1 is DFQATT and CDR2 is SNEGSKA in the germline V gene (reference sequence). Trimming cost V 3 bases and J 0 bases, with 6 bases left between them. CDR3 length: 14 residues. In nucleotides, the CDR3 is TGCAGTGCTAGTGTGGTCTCTGGGGCCAACGTCCTGACTTTC. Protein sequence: CSASVVSGANVLTF.

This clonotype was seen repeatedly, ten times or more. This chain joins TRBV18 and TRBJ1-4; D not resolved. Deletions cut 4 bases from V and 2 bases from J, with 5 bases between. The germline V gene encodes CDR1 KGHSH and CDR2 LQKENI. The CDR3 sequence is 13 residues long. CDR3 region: CASSQDTNEKLFF. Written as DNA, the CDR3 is TGTGCCAGCTCACAGGATACTAATGAAAAACTGTTTTTT.

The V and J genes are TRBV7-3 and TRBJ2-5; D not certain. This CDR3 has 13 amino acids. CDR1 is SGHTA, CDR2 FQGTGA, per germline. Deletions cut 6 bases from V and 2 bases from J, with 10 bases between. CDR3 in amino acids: CASSETRQETQYF. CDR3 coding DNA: TGTGCCAGCAGTGAGACTCGACAAGAGACCCAGTACTTC.

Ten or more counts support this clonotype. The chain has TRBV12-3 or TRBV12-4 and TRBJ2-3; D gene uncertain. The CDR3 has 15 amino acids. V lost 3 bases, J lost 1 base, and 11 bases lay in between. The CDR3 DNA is TGTGCCAGCAGTTTGGTGGATTTCGGCACAGATACGCAGTATTTT. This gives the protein CASSLVDFGTDTQYF.

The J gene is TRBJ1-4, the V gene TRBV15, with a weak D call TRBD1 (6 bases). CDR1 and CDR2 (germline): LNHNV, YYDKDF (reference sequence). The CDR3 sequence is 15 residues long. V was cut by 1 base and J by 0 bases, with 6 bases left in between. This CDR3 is CATSRGTATNEKLFF. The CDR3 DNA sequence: TGTGCCACCAGCAGAGGGACAGCAACTAATGAAAAACTGTTTTTT.

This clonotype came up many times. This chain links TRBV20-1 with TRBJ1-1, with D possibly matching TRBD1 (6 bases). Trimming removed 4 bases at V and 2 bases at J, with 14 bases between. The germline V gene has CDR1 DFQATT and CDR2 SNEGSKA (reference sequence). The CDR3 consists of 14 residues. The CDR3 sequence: CSATDRRHNTEAFF. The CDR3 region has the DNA TGCAGTGCTACAGACAGGCGCCATAACACTGAAGCTTTCTTT.

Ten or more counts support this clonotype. CDR3 in amino acids: CASSPRTRTWTEAFF. The DNA for the CDR3 is TGTGCCAGCAGCCCACGGACGAGGACGTGGACTGAAGCTTTCTTT. The chain has TRBV7-9 and TRBJ1-1; D remains ambiguous. V lost 5 bases and J 5 bases, leaving 18 bases between the germline ends. The germline V gene encodes CDR1 SEHNR and CDR2 FQNEAQ (reference sequence). This CDR3 is built from 15 residues.

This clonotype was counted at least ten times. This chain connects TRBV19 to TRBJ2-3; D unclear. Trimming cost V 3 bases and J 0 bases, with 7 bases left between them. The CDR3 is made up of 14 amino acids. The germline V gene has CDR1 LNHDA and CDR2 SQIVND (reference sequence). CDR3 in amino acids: CASSIGRSTDTQYF. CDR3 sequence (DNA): TGTGCCAGTAGTATTGGACGGAGCACAGATACGCAGTATTTT.

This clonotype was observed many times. The CDR3 spells CASSLKGGRVDNEQFF. In nucleotides, the CDR3 is TGCGCCAGCAGCTTGAAGGGGGGCAGAGTTGACAATGAGCAGTTCTTC. The chain employs TRBV5-1 and TRBJ2-1; either TRBD1 or TRBD2 may supply D (6 bases each). In germline, CDR1 is SGHRS, CDR2 YFSETQ. V was shortened by 1 base and J by 5 bases, with 16 bases between the two germline ends. CDR3 size: 16 residues.

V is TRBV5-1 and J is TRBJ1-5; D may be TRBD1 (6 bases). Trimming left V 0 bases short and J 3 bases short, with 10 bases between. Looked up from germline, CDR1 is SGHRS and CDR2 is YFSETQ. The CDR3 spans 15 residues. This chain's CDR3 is CASSLGTGSNQPQHF. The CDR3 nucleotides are TGCGCCAGCAGCTTGGGTACAGGGTCCAATCAGCCCCAGCATTTT.

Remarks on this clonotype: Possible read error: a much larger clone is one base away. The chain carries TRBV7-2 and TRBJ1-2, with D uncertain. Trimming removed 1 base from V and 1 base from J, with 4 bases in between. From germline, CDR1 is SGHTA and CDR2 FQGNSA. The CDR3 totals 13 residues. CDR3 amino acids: CASSLGYNYGYTF. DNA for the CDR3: TGTGCCAGCAGCTTAGGGTATAACTATGGCTACACCTTC.

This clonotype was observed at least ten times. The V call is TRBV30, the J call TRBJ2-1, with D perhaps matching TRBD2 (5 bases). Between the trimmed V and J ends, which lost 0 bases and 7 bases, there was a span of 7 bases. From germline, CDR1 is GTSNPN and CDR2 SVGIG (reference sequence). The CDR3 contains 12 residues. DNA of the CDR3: TGTGCCTGGAGTGTACTAGGTAATGAGCAGTTCTTC. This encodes CAWSVLGNEQFF.

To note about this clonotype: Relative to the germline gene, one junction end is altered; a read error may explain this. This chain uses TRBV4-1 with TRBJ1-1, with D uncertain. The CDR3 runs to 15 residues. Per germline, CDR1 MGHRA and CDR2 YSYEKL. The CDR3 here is CTSSQRAVSDTEAFF. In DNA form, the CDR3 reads TGCACCAGCAGCCAGAGAGCCGTCTCGGACACTGAAGCTTTCTTT.

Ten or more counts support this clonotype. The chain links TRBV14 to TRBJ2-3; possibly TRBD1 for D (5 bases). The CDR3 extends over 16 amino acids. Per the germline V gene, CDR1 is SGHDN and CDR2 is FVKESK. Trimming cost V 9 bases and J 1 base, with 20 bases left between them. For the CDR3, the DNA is TGTGCCAGGAGAGACAGAGTCCCGTACGGCACAGATACGCAGTATTTT. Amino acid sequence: CARRDRVPYGTDTQYF.

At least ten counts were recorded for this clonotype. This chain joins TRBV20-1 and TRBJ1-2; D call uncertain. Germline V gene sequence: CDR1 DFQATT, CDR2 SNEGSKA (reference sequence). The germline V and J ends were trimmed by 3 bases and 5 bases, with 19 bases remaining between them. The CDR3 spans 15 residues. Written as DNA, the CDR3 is TGCAGTGCTAGGGATATGGGGTCTTACCGATATGGCTACACCTTC. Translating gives CSARDMGSYRYGYTF.

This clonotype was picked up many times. CDR3 sequence reads: CASSVGQGDTDTQYF. The CDR3 nucleotides are TGTGCCAGCAGCGTAGGTCAGGGTGACACAGATACGCAGTATTTT. The rearrangement uses TRBV9 and TRBJ2-3, with D perhaps TRBD1 (5 bases). The CDR3 totals 15 residues. Germline V gene lookup returns CDR1 SGDLS and CDR2 YYNGEE. Between the trimmed V and J ends, which lost 0 bases and 2 bases, there was a span of 10 bases.

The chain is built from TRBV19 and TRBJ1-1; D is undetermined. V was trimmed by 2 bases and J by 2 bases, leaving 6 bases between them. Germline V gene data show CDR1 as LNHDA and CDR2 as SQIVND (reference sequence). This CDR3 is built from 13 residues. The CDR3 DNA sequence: TGTGCCAGTAGTATACACGGAAACACTGAAGCTTTCTTT. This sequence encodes CASSIHGNTEAFF.

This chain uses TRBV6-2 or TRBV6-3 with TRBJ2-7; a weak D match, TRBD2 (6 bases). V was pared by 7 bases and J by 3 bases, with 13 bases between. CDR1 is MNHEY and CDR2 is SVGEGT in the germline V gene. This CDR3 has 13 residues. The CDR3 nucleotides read TGTGCCAGCACCAAAGGAGGGAACTACGAGCAGTACTTC. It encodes CASTKGGNYEQYF.

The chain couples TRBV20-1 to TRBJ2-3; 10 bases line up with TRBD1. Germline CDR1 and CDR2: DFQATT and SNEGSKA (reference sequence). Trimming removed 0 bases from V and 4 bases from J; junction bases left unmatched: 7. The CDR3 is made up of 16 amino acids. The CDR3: CSARDDRGQGSDTQYF. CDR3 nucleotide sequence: TGCAGTGCTAGAGACGATAGGGGACAGGGGTCAGATACGCAGTATTTT.

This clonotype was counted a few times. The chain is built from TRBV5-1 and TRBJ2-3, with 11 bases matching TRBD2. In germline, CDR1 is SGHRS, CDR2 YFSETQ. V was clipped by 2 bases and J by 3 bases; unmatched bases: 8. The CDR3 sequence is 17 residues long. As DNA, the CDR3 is TGCGCCAGCAGCTTATCACTAGCGGGGGCCCGAACAGATACGCAGTATTTT. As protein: CASSLSLAGARTDTQYF. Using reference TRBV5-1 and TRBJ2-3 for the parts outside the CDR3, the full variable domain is KAGVTQTPRYLIKTRGQQVTLSCSPISGHRSVSWYQQTPGQGLQFLFEYFSETQRNKGNFPGRFSGRQFSNSRSEMNVSTLELGDSALYLCASSLSLAGARTDTQYFGPGTRLTVL.

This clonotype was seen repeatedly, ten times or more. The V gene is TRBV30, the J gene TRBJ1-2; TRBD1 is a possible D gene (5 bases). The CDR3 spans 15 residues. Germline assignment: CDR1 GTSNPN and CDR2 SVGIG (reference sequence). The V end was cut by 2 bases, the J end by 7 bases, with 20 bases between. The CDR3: CAWSRGAAVAFGYTF. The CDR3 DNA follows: TGTGCCTGGAGTAGAGGGGCAGCGGTGGCGTTTGGCTACACCTTC.

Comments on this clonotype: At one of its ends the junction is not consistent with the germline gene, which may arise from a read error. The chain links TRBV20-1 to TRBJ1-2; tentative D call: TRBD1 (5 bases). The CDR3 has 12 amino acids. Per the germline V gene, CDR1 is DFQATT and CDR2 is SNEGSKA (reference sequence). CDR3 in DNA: TGCAGTGGAGAGGACACCGGCTATGGCTACTCCTTC. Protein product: CSGEDTGYGYSF.

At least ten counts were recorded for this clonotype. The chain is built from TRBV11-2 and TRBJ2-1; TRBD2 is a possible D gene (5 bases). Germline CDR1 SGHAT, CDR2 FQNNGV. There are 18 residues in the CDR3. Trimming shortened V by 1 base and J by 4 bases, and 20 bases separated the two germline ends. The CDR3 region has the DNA TGTGCCAGCAGCTTAGTCGGGTGGAGGCAGAGCACTTACAATGAGCAGTTCTTC. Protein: CASSLVGWRQSTYNEQFF.

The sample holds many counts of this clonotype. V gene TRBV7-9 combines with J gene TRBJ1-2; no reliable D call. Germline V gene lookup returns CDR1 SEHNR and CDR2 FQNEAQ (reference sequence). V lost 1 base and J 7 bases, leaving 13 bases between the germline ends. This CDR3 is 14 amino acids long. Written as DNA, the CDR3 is TGTGCCAGCAGCTTAGACCGGACCTATTCTGGCTACACCTTC. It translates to CASSLDRTYSGYTF. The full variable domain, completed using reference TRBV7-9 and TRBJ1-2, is DTGVSQNPRHKITKRGQNVTFRCDPISEHNRLYWYRQTLGQGPEFLTYFQNEAQLEKSRLLSDRFSAERPKGSFSTLEIQRTEQGDSAMYLCASSLDRTYSGYTFGSGTRLTVV.

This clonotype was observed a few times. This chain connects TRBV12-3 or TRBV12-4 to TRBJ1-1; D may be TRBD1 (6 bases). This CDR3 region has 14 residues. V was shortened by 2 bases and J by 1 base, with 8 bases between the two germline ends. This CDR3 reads CASSLWTANTEAFF. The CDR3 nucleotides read TGTGCCAGCAGTTTATGGACAGCGAACACTGAAGCTTTCTTT.

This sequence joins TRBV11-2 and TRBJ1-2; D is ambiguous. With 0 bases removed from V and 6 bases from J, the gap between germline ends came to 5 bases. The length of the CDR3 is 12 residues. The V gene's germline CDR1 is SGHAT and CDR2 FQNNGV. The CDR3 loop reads CASSLEGNGYTF. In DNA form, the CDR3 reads TGTGCCAGCAGCTTAGAGGGGAATGGCTACACCTTC.